This T cell receptor (beta chain) was retrieved from a study of beta chain features in type 1 diabetes. About the study: Age and gender were similar between patients and healthy donors, as were cell yields. General study findings and limits: In comparison with healthy donors, patients had naive, central memory and Treg TCRB repertoires that appeared more similar. TCRB CDR3s were moderately but significantly shorter in Type 1 diabetes patients in all four CD4+ subsets. In cDNA sequencing, cells with high TCR expression could be over-represented.

Germline V lookup: CDR1 SQVTM, CDR2 ANQGSEA. CDR3 length equals 12 residues. V lost 6 bases to trimming and J lost 4 bases; unmatched junction nucleotides: 4. Expressed TCRB transcripts were sequenced, since all the RNA that had been isolated was reverse transcribed. Assay used: immunoSEQ multiplex PCR; TCRdb lists only in-frame clones, some missing. The table lists about 710,000 clones, over 13% of them singletons. Populations obtained by sorting all exceeded 95% purity. Remarks on this clone: What it binds is not known.

The specimen sequenced was naive CD4+ T cells from blood. The chain recombines TRBV29-1 with TRBJ1-2; 8 positions match TRBD1. This TCR derives from a man aged 18 to 35 with type 1 diabetes. The CDR3 sequence: CSVRQGRYGYTF. The CDR3 nucleotides are TGCAGCGTCAGACAGGGGCGCTATGGCTACACCTTC.